This TCR beta chain is drawn from a study of identical twins. Study-wide results and limits: Out-of-frame TCR alpha sharing observed in monozygotic twins exceeded model estimates. The study reached conclusions through statistical analysis that was cross-sectional, not following the same donors.

This clonotype was observed at least ten times. The antigen is undetermined. This CDR3 has 16 residues. Trimming pared 6 bases from V and 0 bases from J, leaving 13 bases between. Germline CDR1 and CDR2: SGHRS and YFSETQ. TCRdb re-derived calls from the 5' RACE reads in MiXCR, one entry per CDR3 protein. The table has 450,000 or so distinct CDR3 sequences, 20% to 30% seen once. These sequences were also reported in another study, on T cells expressing NK-cell markers. From that report: The CD3+CD56-NKG2C+ fraction was also led by these clonotypes in several donors.

Material: CD4+ T cells sorted from blood. The TCR comes from a young woman in good health. The V gene is TRBV5-1, the J gene TRBJ2-6, with D unclear. The DNA for the CDR3 is TGCGCCAGCACGTCAGGTTATATCTCTGGGGCCAACGTCCTGACTTTC. It yields the protein CASTSGYISGANVLTF.